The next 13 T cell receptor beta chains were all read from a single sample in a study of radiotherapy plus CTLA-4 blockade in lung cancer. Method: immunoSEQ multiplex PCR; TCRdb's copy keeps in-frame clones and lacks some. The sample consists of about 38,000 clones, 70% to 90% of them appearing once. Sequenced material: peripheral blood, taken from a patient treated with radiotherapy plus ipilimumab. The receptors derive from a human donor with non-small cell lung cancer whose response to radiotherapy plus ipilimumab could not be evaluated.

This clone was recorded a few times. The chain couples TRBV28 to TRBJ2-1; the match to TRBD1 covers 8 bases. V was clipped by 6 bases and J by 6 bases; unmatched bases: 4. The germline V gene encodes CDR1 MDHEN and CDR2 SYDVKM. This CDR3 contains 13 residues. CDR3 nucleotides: TGTGCCAGCAGGCGTACAGGGGGCAATGAGCAGTTCTTC. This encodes CASRRTGGNEQFF.

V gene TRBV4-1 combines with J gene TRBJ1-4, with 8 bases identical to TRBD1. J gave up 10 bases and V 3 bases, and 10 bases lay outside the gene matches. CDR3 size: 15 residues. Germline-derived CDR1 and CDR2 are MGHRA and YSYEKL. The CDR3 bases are TGCGCCAGCAGCCAGCAGACAGGGGTCATCGTAAAACTGTTTTTT. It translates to CASSQQTGVIVKLFF.

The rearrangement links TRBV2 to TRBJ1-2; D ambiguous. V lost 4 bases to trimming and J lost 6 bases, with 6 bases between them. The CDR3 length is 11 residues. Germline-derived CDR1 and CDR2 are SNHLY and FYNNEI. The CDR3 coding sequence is TGTGCCAGCAGTGTCCGGGATGGCTACACCTTC. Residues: CASSVRDGYTF. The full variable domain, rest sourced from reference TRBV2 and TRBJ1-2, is EPEVTQTPSHQVTQMGQEVILRCVPISNHLYFYWYRQILGQKVEFLVSFYNNEISEKSEIFDDQFSVERPDGSNFTLKIRSTKLEDSAMYFCASSVRDGYTFGSGTRLTVV.

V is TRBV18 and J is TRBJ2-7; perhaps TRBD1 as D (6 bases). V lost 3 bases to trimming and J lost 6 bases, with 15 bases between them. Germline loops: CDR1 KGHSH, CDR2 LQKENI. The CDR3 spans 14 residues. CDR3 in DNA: TGTGCCAGCTCACCGCAACCGGGACATTCCGAGCAGTACTTC. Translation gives CASSPQPGHSEQYF.

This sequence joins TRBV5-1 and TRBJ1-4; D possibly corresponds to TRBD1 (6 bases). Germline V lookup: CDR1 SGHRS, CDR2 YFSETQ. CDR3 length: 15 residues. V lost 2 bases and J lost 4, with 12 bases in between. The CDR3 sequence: CASSFADSVNEKLFF. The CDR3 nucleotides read TGCGCCAGCAGCTTTGCGGACAGTGTTAATGAAAAACTGTTTTTT.

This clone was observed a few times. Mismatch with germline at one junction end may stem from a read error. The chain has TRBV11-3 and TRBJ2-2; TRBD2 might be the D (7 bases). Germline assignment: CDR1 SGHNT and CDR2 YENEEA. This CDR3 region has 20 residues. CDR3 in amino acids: CASNLSRGPKDVQNTGELFF. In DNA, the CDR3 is TGTGCCAGCAACTTATCGCGGGGGCCGAAAGATGTGCAGAACACCGGGGAGCTGTTTTTT.

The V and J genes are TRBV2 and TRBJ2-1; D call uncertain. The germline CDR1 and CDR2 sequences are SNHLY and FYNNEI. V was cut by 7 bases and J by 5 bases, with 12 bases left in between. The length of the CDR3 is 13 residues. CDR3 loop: CASNPERNNEQFF. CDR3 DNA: TGTGCCAGCAATCCCGAGAGGAACAATGAGCAGTTCTTC.

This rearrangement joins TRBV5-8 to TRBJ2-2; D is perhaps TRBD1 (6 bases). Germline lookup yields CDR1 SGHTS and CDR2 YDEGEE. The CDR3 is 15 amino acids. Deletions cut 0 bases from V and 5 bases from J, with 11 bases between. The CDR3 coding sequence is TGTGCCAGCAGCTTGGCCAGGGGAGAAACCGGGGAGCTGTTTTTT. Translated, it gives CASSLARGETGELFF.

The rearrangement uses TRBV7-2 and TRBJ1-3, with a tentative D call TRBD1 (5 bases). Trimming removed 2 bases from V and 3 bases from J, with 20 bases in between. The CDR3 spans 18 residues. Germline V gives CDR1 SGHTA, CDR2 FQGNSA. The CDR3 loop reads CASSLRGTRVVGGNTIYF. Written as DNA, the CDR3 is TGTGCCAGCAGCTTACGCGGGACCAGGGTGGTCGGTGGAAACACCATATATTTT.

The CDR3: CASSWGLARMGRGSYEQYF. DNA for the CDR3: TGTGCCAGCAGCTGGGGACTAGCCCGAATGGGGCGGGGTTCCTACGAGCAGTACTTC. This sequence joins TRBV12-1 and TRBJ2-7; the table's D call of TRBD2 was not tested on the DNA. TRBV12-1 has pseudogene status. This CDR3 region has 19 residues.

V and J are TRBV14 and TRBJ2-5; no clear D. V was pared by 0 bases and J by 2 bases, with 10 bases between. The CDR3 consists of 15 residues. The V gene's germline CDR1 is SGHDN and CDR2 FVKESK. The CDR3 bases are TGTGCCAGCAGCCAAGATCTCTCCAGGCAAGAGACCCAGTACTTC. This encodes CASSQDLSRQETQYF.

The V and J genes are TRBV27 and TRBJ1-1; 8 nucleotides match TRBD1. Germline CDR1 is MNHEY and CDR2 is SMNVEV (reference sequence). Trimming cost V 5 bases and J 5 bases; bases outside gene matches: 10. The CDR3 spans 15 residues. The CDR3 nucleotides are TGTGCCAGCAGTCCCATCCAGGGGGCAGGGACTGAAGCTTTCTTT. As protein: CASSPIQGAGTEAFF.

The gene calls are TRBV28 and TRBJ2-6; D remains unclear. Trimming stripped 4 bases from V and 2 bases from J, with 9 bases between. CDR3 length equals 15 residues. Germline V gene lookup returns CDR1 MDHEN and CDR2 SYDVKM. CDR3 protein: CASSSPSAGANVLTF. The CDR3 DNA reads TGTGCCAGCAGTTCCCCATCGGCTGGGGCCAACGTCCTGACTTTC.